This TCR beta chain is from a study of T cell repertoires in cytomegalovirus infection. Study findings and constraints: Within the response measured ex vivo, HLA-C-restricted CMV-specific TCR beta clonotypes were dominant. People with CMV and the relevant HLA were identified by cumulative public TCR beta family frequency.

Each CDR3 protein gets one entry after TCRdb re-called the reads with MiXCR. There are 300,000 to 400,000 distinct CDR3 sequences in the sample; about a sixth occur only once, and less than 9.5% lies in the top ten. V lost 7 bases and J lost 4, with 13 bases in between. The CDR3 loop spans 13 amino acids. Germline CDR1 reads SGHTA; CDR2 reads FQGNSA. There are many counts of this clonotype. What it binds is unknown. This sequence joins TRBV7-2 and TRBJ2-5, with D possibly being TRBD1 or TRBD2 (6 bases each). The sequence was collected from a human donor in good health (CMV status not recorded). Some clones in this sample may be carry-over from other donors' samples. Sequencing used PBMCs. CDR3 protein: CASNKGGGETQYF. CDR3 DNA: TGTGCCAGCAATAAGGGGGGCGGAGAGACCCAGTACTTC.